Presented here are 25 T cell receptor beta chains from one specimen sequenced in a study of blood T cell repertoires in COVID-19. Here immunoSEQ multiplex PCR was the method, and the copy in TCRdb shows in-frame clones only, minus some. The sample shows roughly 190,000 clones, 70% to 90% of them seen only once. The specimen sequenced was peripheral blood. The receptor set was obtained from a man in his thirties or forties with acute or convalescent COVID-19.

This chain connects TRBV5-1 to TRBJ2-6; perhaps TRBD1 as D (5 bases). Trimming removed 0 bases at V and 0 bases at J, with 25 bases between. The CDR3 spans 22 residues. Germline lookup yields CDR1 SGHRS and CDR2 YFSETQ. CDR3 coding DNA: TGCGCCAGCAGCTTGGCCTCAGGGAAGGTGTTTGGTCTCAACTCTGGGGCCAACGTCCTGACTTTC. Translated, it gives CASSLASGKVFGLNSGANVLTF. Supplemented by reference TRBV5-1 and TRBJ2-6, the full variable domain reads KAGVTQTPRYLIKTRGQQVTLSCSPISGHRSVSWYQQTPGQGLQFLFEYFSETQRNKGNFPGRFSGRQFSNSRSEMNVSTLELGDSALYLCASSLASGKVFGLNSGANVLTFGAGSRLTVL.

This clone appeared a single time. The chain uses TRBV3-1 (or the pseudogene TRBV3-2) and TRBJ2-5; D remains ambiguous. The germline V and J ends were trimmed by 3 bases and 4 bases, with 12 bases remaining between them. There are 14 residues in the CDR3. CDR1 and CDR2 from the germline V gene are LGHDT and YNNKEL (reference sequence). Here the CDR3 DNA reads TGTGCCAGCAGCCATTTGGGCCCCTCAGAGACCCAGTACTTC. It specifies CASSHLGPSETQYF.

The rearrangement links TRBV28 to TRBJ1-1; 11 bases align to TRBD1. J gave up 7 bases and V 4 bases, and 11 bases lay outside the gene matches. This CDR3 is built from 16 residues. The germline V gene encodes CDR1 MDHEN and CDR2 SYDVKM. CDR3 DNA: TGTGCCAGCAGTTGGACTGGACAGGGGGCGAGAGGTGAAGCTTTCTTT. It encodes CASSWTGQGARGEAFF.

In regard to this clone: Additional DNA sequences in this sample encode the identical CDR3. The chain employs TRBV9 and TRBJ1-2, with 7 nucleotides matching TRBD1. Germline lookup yields CDR1 SGDLS and CDR2 YYNGEE. Losses at the gene ends were 4 bases for V and 5 bases for J; bases not matched to a gene: 8. The CDR3 is 14 amino acids. In DNA form, the CDR3 reads TGTGCCAGCAGCCCAAGACAGGGCGGGTATGGCTACACCTTC. Its protein product is CASSPRQGGYGYTF.

CDR3 in DNA: TGTGCCAGCGGCACGTTATTAAACACCATATATTTT. Translation: CASGTLLNTIYF. V gene TRBV9 combines with J gene TRBJ1-3; the D is unclear. The germline V gene has CDR1 SGDLS and CDR2 YYNGEE. V was shortened by 7 bases and J by 6 bases, with 11 bases between the two germline ends. The CDR3 is made up of 12 amino acids.

This chain uses TRBV5-1 with TRBJ1-3, with 7 bases matching TRBD1. Looked up from germline, CDR1 is SGHRS and CDR2 is YFSETQ. This CDR3 region has 15 residues. Trimming removed 4 bases from V and 0 bases from J; junction bases left unmatched: 4. CDR3 sequence: CASSIGQVSGNTIYF. DNA for the CDR3: TGCGCCAGCAGCATCGGACAGGTCTCTGGAAACACCATATATTTT.

This clone has a handful of counts. The V and J genes are TRBV28 and TRBJ1-2; 7 bases fit TRBD1. The length of the CDR3 is 16 residues. V dropped 5 bases and J dropped 6; count of bases not matched to a gene: 15. Germline CDR1 reads MDHEN; CDR2 reads SYDVKM. Here the CDR3 reads CASSPRRGPTGDGYTF. DNA for the CDR3: TGTGCCAGCAGTCCCCGAAGGGGGCCTACCGGGGATGGCTACACCTTC.

The CDR3 is CASSATGDSPLHF. The CDR3 region has the DNA TGTGCCAGTAGTGCAACAGGGGATTCACCCCTCCACTTT. J is TRBJ1-6 and V is TRBV19; TRBD1 agrees at 7 bases. Germline trimming cut 5 bases from V and 8 bases from J; bases unmatched to any gene: 3. Germline V gene sequence: CDR1 LNHDA, CDR2 SQIVND (reference sequence). The length of the CDR3 is 13 residues. Drawing the rest from reference TRBV19 and TRBJ1-6, the complete variable domain is DGGITQSPKYLFRKEGQNVTLSCEQNLNHDAMYWYRQDPGQGLRLIYYSQIVNDFQKGDIAEGYSVSREKKESFPLTVTSAQKNPTAFYLCASSATGDSPLHFGNGTRLTVT.

This clone was counted a single time. The chain links TRBV18 to TRBJ2-1, with 14 bases matching TRBD2. From germline, CDR1 is KGHSH and CDR2 LQKENI. CDR3 length: 17 residues. The V and J ends lost 6 bases and 8 bases, in that order; junction bases with no gene match: 12. The CDR3 here is CASSPGTSGSRVDEQFF. For the CDR3, the DNA is TGTGCCAGCTCCCCCGGGACTAGCGGGAGCAGAGTAGATGAGCAGTTCTTC.

The chain joins TRBV28 to TRBJ2-1; perhaps TRBD2 as D (6 bases). Trimming stripped 7 bases from V and 7 bases from J, with 17 bases between. From germline, CDR1 is MDHEN and CDR2 SYDVKM. CDR3 length: 14 residues. The CDR3 nucleotides read TGTGCCAGCAAAATGCGGCGGGGTGGGAATGAGCAGTTCTTC. This sequence encodes CASKMRRGGNEQFF.

This chain uses TRBV6-5 with TRBJ2-5; 8 bases line up with TRBD1. The length of the CDR3 is 13 residues. Germline V gives CDR1 MNHEY, CDR2 SVGAGI. The V and J ends lost 5 bases and 7 bases, in that order; junction bases with no gene match: 6. CDR3 region: CASSTQGAGTQYF. The CDR3 DNA reads as TGTGCCAGCAGTACCCAGGGGGCGGGGACCCAGTACTTC.

The count of this clone is one. The chain combines TRBV28 with TRBJ1-1, with 9 bases lining up with TRBD1. Germline lookup yields CDR1 MDHEN and CDR2 SYDVKM. With 6 bases clipped from V and 1 base from J, the junction kept 3 bases outside the gene matches. The CDR3 is 14 residues long. CDR3 sequence (DNA): TGTGCCAGCAGACAGGGACAGGGGAACACTGAAGCTTTCTTT. Protein: CASRQGQGNTEAFF.

V is TRBV20-1 and J is TRBJ1-1; D possibly corresponds to TRBD1 (5 bases). Germline loops: CDR1 DFQATT, CDR2 SNEGSKA (reference sequence). The CDR3 is 16 residues long. Deletions cut 3 bases from V and 2 bases from J, with 19 bases between. CDR3 region: CSASSALGARNTEAFF. The CDR3 coding sequence is TGCAGTGCTAGTTCAGCGCTAGGGGCAAGAAACACTGAAGCTTTCTTT.

The chain recombines TRBV18 with TRBJ2-7; 8 bases agree with TRBD1. Germline V gene lookup returns CDR1 KGHSH and CDR2 LQKENI. V lost 1 base, J lost 7 bases, and 15 bases stayed unmatched. CDR3 length equals 17 residues. The DNA of the CDR3 is TGTGCCAGCTCACCACTGCTCTTATCGGACAGGGTGGAAGAGCAGTACTTC. Residues: CASSPLLLSDRVEEQYF.

This clone was observed a handful of times. V is TRBV27 and J is TRBJ1-2; 8 bases are a match to TRBD1. The CDR3 is 15 residues long. With 7 bases clipped from V and 2 bases from J, the junction kept 9 bases outside the gene matches. The germline CDR1 and CDR2 sequences are MNHEY and SMNVEV (reference sequence). CDR3 coding DNA: TGTGCCAGCAAGGGCCGGGACAGGCACAACTATGGCTACACCTTC. Residues: CASKGRDRHNYGYTF.

This clone showed up just once. This chain uses TRBV19 with TRBJ2-3; 9 bases are shared with TRBD1. Germline loops: CDR1 LNHDA, CDR2 SQIVND (reference sequence). J gave up 5 bases and V 5 bases, and 8 bases lay outside the gene matches. This CDR3 spans 15 amino acids. CDR3 sequence reads: CASSAGTGREDTQYF. The CDR3 region has the DNA TGTGCCAGTAGTGCCGGGACAGGGAGAGAAGATACGCAGTATTTT.

V is TRBV5-6 and J is TRBJ2-7; D not resolved. The CDR3 length is 10 residues. The germline V gene encodes CDR1 SGHDT and CDR2 YYEEEE. The V end lost 7 bases, the J end lost 5 bases, and 7 bases lay between the germline ends. The CDR3 here is CASGHNEQYF. The DNA of the CDR3 is TGTGCCAGCGGCCACAACGAGCAGTACTTC.

This clone was recorded only once. The chain carries TRBV19 and TRBJ1-1; the match to TRBD1 covers 9 bases. CDR3 size: 13 residues. After removal of 8 bases from V and 5 bases from J, the junction contained 6 bases not matched to a gene. Germline lookup yields CDR1 LNHDA and CDR2 SQIVND (reference sequence). The CDR3 loop is CASSGTGTTEAFF. CDR3 bases: TGTGCCAGTTCAGGGACAGGGACTACTGAAGCTTTCTTT.

The chain carries TRBV7-3 and TRBJ1-1; 7 bases match TRBD1. With V trimmed by 5 bases and J by 4 bases, 7 bases remained unmatched. CDR1 and CDR2 from the germline V gene are SGHTA and FQGTGA. There are 14 residues in the CDR3. Here the CDR3 DNA reads TGTGCCAGCAGCCTACAGGGGAGTGTCACTGAAGCTTTCTTT. Protein sequence: CASSLQGSVTEAFF.

V and J are TRBV30 and TRBJ2-1; TRBD2 matches at 7 bases. The length of the CDR3 is 13 residues. V lost 7 bases to trimming and J lost 4 bases; unmatched junction nucleotides: 7. Germline lookup yields CDR1 GTSNPN and CDR2 SVGIG (reference sequence). The CDR3: CAYRDYNYNEQFF. CDR3 bases: TGTGCCTACCGGGACTATAATTACAATGAGCAGTTCTTC.

This clone was seen a single time. This sequence joins TRBV2 and TRBJ2-1, with 7 bases lining up with TRBD2. From germline, CDR1 is SNHLY and CDR2 FYNNEI. Trimming at V came to 7 bases and at J to 3 bases, leaving 9 bases not matched to a gene. CDR3 length equals 15 residues. The CDR3 DNA sequence: TGTGCCAGCAAGACGAGGGAGGGACTCTACAATGAGCAGTTCTTC. Protein sequence: CASKTREGLYNEQFF.

CDR3 loop: CASRDVLTSASEQFF. CDR3 sequence (DNA): TGTGCCAGCCGGGATGTGTTGACTAGCGCTAGTGAGCAGTTCTTC. V gene TRBV2 combines with J gene TRBJ2-1; 8 bases fit TRBD2. The V segment lost 8 bases and the J segment 9 bases; nucleotides outside the gene matches: 15. The CDR3 covers 15 residues. Germline CDR1 SNHLY, CDR2 FYNNEI.

This chain uses TRBV27 with TRBJ1-5; D might be TRBD1 (5 bases). Germline CDR1 MNHEY, CDR2 SMNVEV (reference sequence). The CDR3 totals 16 residues. V dropped 6 bases and J dropped 1 base, with 16 bases sitting between them. The chain's CDR3 is CASRGARGDSNQPQHF. The CDR3 DNA sequence: TGTGCCAGCAGAGGGGCTAGGGGTGACAGCAATCAGCCCCAGCATTTT.

The chain couples TRBV18 to TRBJ1-3; 7 bases line up with TRBD1. Germline loops: CDR1 KGHSH, CDR2 LQKENI. The CDR3 has 16 residues. Trimming took 4 bases from V and 0 from J; bases not matched to a gene: 6. This CDR3 is CASSRGTAHSGNTIYF. The DNA of the CDR3 is TGTGCCAGCTCACGAGGGACAGCACACTCTGGAAACACCATATATTTT.

This clone has more than one count but fewer than ten. The gene calls are TRBV10-1 and TRBJ2-2; D gene uncertain. V gave up 0 bases and J gave up 6 bases, with 8 bases separating them. CDR1 WNHNN and CDR2 SYGVQD come from the germline V gene (reference sequence). This CDR3 spans 14 amino acids. CDR3 sequence reads: CASSESLLSGELFF. CDR3 in DNA: TGCGCCAGCAGTGAGTCTCTTCTCTCCGGGGAGCTGTTTTTT.